The 6 T cell receptor beta chains in this list originate from one sample, sequenced in a study of siplizumab effects on memory and regulatory T cells. Profiled with immunoSEQ multiplex PCR; TCRdb holds only in-frame clones, not every one. The table includes about 98,000 clones, roughly 90% detected once. The specimen was CD4+ T cells sorted from blood. The receptors originated from a human donor in good health.

The chain combines TRBV11-3 with TRBJ2-1, with 10 bases fitting TRBD2. The junction had 5 bases not matched to a gene; V was cut back by 1 base and J by 11 bases. Germline loops: CDR1 SGHNT, CDR2 YENEEA. This CDR3 has 14 amino acids. CDR3: CASSLGLAGDKQFF. CDR3 nucleotides: TGTGCCAGCAGCTTAGGACTAGCGGGCGACAAGCAGTTCTTC.

This clone was detected a few times. This sequence joins TRBV2 and TRBJ1-1; D might be TRBD1 (5 bases). Trimming left V 8 bases short and J 7 bases short, with 20 bases between. This CDR3 contains 14 residues. The germline gives CDR1 SNHLY, CDR2 FYNNEI. CDR3 nucleotides: TGTGCCAGCTGCTCGTCTCGAATTGGGGGTGAAGCTTTCTTT. The encoded protein is CASCSSRIGGEAFF.

V usage is TRBV9 and J usage is TRBJ2-7; TRBD2 might be the D (5 bases). Germline V gene data show CDR1 as SGDLS and CDR2 as YYNGEE. The V end was cut by 0 bases, the J end by 4 bases, with 14 bases between. The CDR3 is 15 residues long. CDR3 sequence reads: CASSVAPAEIYEQYF. In DNA, the CDR3 is TGTGCCAGCAGCGTAGCTCCAGCGGAAATTTACGAGCAGTACTTC.

This chain connects TRBV5-1 to TRBJ1-3, with TRBD1 matching 11 bases. The CDR3 covers 16 residues. Germline V CDR1 and CDR2: SGHRS, YFSETQ. The junction had 1 base not matched to a gene; V was cut back by 0 bases and J by 2 bases. In DNA form, the CDR3 reads TGCGCCAGCAGCTTGGCGGGACAGGGGGCTGGAAACACCATATATTTT. Translating it yields CASSLAGQGAGNTIYF.

The chain carries TRBV6-4 and TRBJ1-2, with D perhaps matching TRBD1 (6 bases). Germline V CDR1 and CDR2: MRHNA, SNTAGT. Trimming stripped 2 bases from V and 5 bases from J, with 18 bases between. The CDR3 runs 16 residues. CDR3 nucleotide sequence: TGTGCCAGCAGTGACGGTTTAAACACAGGGATATATGGCTACACCTTC. Its translation is CASSDGLNTGIYGYTF.

This chain joins TRBV7-3 and TRBJ1-1; D is unresolved. The CDR3 has 14 amino acids. The V gene's germline CDR1 is SGHTA and CDR2 FQGTGA. V was pared by 5 bases and J by 5 bases, with 15 bases between. CDR3 DNA: TGTGCCAGCAGCCCCGACTCAAGGAGGACTGAAGCTTTCTTT. It yields the protein CASSPDSRRTEAFF. Supplemented by reference TRBV7-3 and TRBJ1-1, the full variable domain reads GAGVSQTPSNKVTEKGKYVELRCDPISGHTALYWYRQSLGQGPEFLIYFQGTGAADDSGLPNDRFFAVRPEGSVSTLKIQRTERGDSAVYLCASSPDSRRTEAFFGQGTRLTVV.